The following is a TCR beta chain sequence with its context. As yet, its antigen is unknown. The CDR3 runs 13 residues. This sample stems from a study of graft-versus-host responses after intestinal transplantation. Generated by immunoSEQ multiplex PCR, the TCRdb table keeps only in-frame clones and is missing some. The sample lists fewer than 50,000 clones; approximately 88% were seen once. This TCR derives from a human donor who was the organ donor for an intestinal transplant. The sequences come from unstimulated CD4+ T cells sorted from spleen or lymph node cells, collected before transplant. The chain is built from TRBV21-1 and TRBJ2-5; TRBD2, as called in the table, went unchecked against the DNA. TRBV21-1 is a listed pseudogene. CDR3 protein: CASSKAVEETQYF. CDR3 sequence (DNA): TGTGCCAGCAGCAAAGCCGTAGAAGAGACCCAGTACTTC.